This is a list of T cell receptor beta chains from one sample in a study of T cell responses to AZD1222 COVID-19 vaccine. Clones were sequenced by immunoSEQ multiplex PCR, and TCRdb holds only the in-frame ones, with some missing. The sample includes about 110,000 clones, over 85% seen only once; the top ten take approximately 2.7%. The sample here was peripheral blood, taken 28 days after the second AZD1222 dose. These receptors were collected from an adult who received the AZD1222 COVID-19 vaccine. Each CDR3 is given with its conserved first and last residue. D genes are given only for firm matches. Clone size is not always given. Where it is, it says once, few, many or a class for expanded clones.

CASSRLRGTNEKLFF,TGTGCCAGCAGTCGACTCAGGGGTACTAATGAAAAACTGTTTTTT,NA,TRBJ1-4,NA,TRBV3-1/TRBV3-2
CASSSIRAGGYTF,TGTGCCAGCAGCTCAATCCGGGCAGGTGGCTACACCTTC,NA,TRBJ1-2,NA,TRBV7-2
CASSSYGTGETQYF,TGTGCCAGCAGCTCTTACGGGACGGGAGAGACCCAGTACTTC,NA,TRBJ2-5,NA,TRBV11-2
CASSSTSGGYNEQFF,TGTGCCAGCTCGTCGACTAGCGGGGGCTACAATGAGCAGTTCTTC,TRBD2,TRBJ2-1,NA,TRBV18
CASSLAGSSYNEQFF,TGTGCCAGCAGCTTGGCGGGAAGCTCCTACAATGAGCAGTTCTTC,NA,TRBJ2-1,NA,TRBV5-4
CASSGTSGGGWEQYF,TGTGCCAGTAGTGGGACTAGCGGGGGGGGTTGGGAGCAGTACTTC,TRBD2,TRBJ2-7,NA,TRBV19
CASSEPAGAGNQPQHF,TGTGCCAGCAGTGAACCCGCTGGGGCGGGCAATCAGCCCCAGCATTTT,NA,TRBJ1-5,NA,TRBV2
CASSVSRGLDEKLFF,TGTGCCAGCAGCGTATCCAGGGGTCTAGATGAAAAACTGTTTTTT,NA,TRBJ1-4,NA,TRBV9
CASTGTSGGALGAYEQYF,TGTGCCAGTACTGGGACTAGCGGGGGGGCCTTAGGGGCCTACGAGCAGTACTTC,TRBD2,TRBJ2-7,NA,TRBV28
CASSPTGSSWTGELFF,TGTGCCAGCAGTCCAACAGGGTCCAGTTGGACCGGGGAGCTGTTTTTT,NA,TRBJ2-2,NA,TRBV2
CASTLREGGTQYF,TGCGCCAGCACGCTTCGTGAGGGTGGCACCCAGTACTTC,NA,TRBJ2-5,NA,TRBV5-1
CASSSWFRGGDEQFF,TGTGCCAGCAGCTCTTGGTTCCGGGGCGGGGATGAGCAGTTCTTC,NA,TRBJ2-1,NA,TRBV11-3
CASRGAYVEGTEAFF,TGCGCCAGCAGAGGGGCTTATGTAGAGGGGACTGAAGCTTTCTTT,NA,TRBJ1-1,once,TRBV10-1
CASADRGRARNQPQHF,TGTGCCAGTGCCGACAGGGGGCGCGCGCGCAATCAGCCCCAGCATTTT,TRBD1,TRBJ1-5,NA,TRBV19
CASKGPLNNEQFF,TGTGCCAGCAAGGGCCCCTTAAACAATGAGCAGTTCTTC,NA,TRBJ2-1,NA,TRBV6-5
CASSGLPGTGELFF,TGCGCCAGCAGTGGCCTCCCGGGCACCGGGGAGCTGTTTTTT,NA,TRBJ2-2,NA,TRBV10-1
CASSYPMGGAFNEQFF,TGTGCCAGCAGCTACCCGATGGGGGGGGCGTTCAATGAGCAGTTCTTC,NA,TRBJ2-1,NA,TRBV7-9
CASSPIVGRNEQFF,TGTGCCAGCAGCCCTATAGTTGGTCGGAATGAGCAGTTCTTC,NA,TRBJ2-1,NA,TRBV5-5
CASSLGPLNDEQYF,TGTGCCAGCAGCTTAGGCCCTCTCAACGACGAGCAGTACTTC,NA,TRBJ2-7,NA,TRBV7-8
CASSYGGETQYF,TGTGCCAGCAGTTACGGGGGAGAGACCCAGTACTTC,NA,TRBJ2-5,NA,TRBV6-2/TRBV6-3
CASSWDRDGQYF,TGTGCCAGCAGCTGGGACCGAGACGGGCAGTACTTC,NA,TRBJ2-7,NA,TRBV7-9
CASSFGTVADTGELFF,TGTGCCAGCAGCTTCGGGACAGTCGCGGACACCGGGGAGCTGTTTTTT,TRBD1,TRBJ2-2,NA,TRBV11-3